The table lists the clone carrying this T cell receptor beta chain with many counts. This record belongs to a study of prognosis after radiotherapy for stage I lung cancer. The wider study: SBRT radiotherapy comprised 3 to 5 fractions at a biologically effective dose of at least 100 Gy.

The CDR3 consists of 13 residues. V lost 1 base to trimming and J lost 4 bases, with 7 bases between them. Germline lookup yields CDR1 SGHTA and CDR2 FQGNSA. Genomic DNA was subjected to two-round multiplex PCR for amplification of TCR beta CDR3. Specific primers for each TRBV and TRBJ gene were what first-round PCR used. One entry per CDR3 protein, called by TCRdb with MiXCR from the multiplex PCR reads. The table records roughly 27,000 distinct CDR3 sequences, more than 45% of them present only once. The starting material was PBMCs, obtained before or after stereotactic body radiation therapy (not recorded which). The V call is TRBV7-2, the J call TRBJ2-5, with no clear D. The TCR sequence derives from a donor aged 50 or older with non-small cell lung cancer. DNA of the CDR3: TGTGCCAGCAGCTTAGGCCGCCGAGAGACCCAGTACTTC. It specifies CASSLGRRETQYF.